This passage covers 28 T cell receptor beta chains from one sample sequenced in a study of T cell clones after liver transplantation. Profiled with immunoSEQ multiplex PCR; TCRdb holds only in-frame clones, not every one. Here the sample spans tens of thousands of clones, roughly 86% being singletons. Sequencing used CD4+ T cells from blood, obtained 24 months after liver transplant. All receptors come from a human patient who received a liver transplant. Some T cells may originate from the graft donor.

This clone occurred a few times. The CDR3 loop reads CASSSGHGETQYF. Here the CDR3 DNA reads TGTGCCAGCAGTTCAGGGCACGGGGAGACCCAGTACTTC. The chain uses TRBV6-5 and TRBJ2-5; D might be TRBD1 (5 bases). Germline V CDR1 and CDR2: MNHEY, SVGAGI. V was pared by 4 bases and J by 5 bases, with 11 bases between. CDR3 length: 13 residues.

V is TRBV9 and J is TRBJ1-4; D unresolved. CDR3 length equals 15 residues. Trimming left V 3 bases short and J 7 bases short, with 16 bases between. Germline-derived CDR1 and CDR2 are SGDLS and YYNGEE. The CDR3 DNA reads as TGTGCCAGCAGCGGACCGGGATCTGGAGGTGAAAAACTGTTTTTT. Translation: CASSGPGSGGEKLFF.

This chain links TRBV5-1 with TRBJ2-7, with D perhaps TRBD1 (6 bases). This CDR3 is 13 amino acids long. The germline CDR1 and CDR2 sequences are SGHRS and YFSETQ. The V end lost 2 bases, the J end lost 2 bases, and 8 bases lay between the germline ends. CDR3 loop: CASSFGGTYEQYF. The CDR3 region has the DNA TGCGCCAGCAGCTTTGGGGGCACCTACGAGCAGTACTTC.

V gene TRBV19 combines with J gene TRBJ2-7; 8 nucleotides align to TRBD1. The CDR3 consists of 15 residues. The germline V gene encodes CDR1 LNHDA and CDR2 SQIVND (reference sequence). Losses at the gene ends were 0 bases for V and 0 bases for J; bases not matched to a gene: 1. The CDR3 sequence is CASSIDRGLSYEQYF. For the CDR3, the DNA is TGTGCCAGTAGTATAGACAGGGGGCTCTCCTACGAGCAGTACTTC.

The chain links TRBV27 to TRBJ2-6; the match to TRBD1 covers 8 bases. Germline V CDR1 and CDR2: MNHEY, SMNVEV (reference sequence). The J segment lost 4 bases and the V segment lost 5 bases, leaving 10 bases of the junction unmatched. This CDR3 has 17 amino acids. This CDR3 reads CASSRTGTRSGANVLTF. In nucleotides, the CDR3 is TGTGCCAGCAGTAGGACAGGGACAAGGTCGGGGGCCAACGTCCTGACTTTC.

The count of this clone is one. The chain links TRBV7-8 to TRBJ2-7; D might be TRBD2 (5 bases). The CDR3 is 12 residues long. The germline V gene encodes CDR1 SGHVS and CDR2 FQNEAQ. The V and J ends lost 6 bases and 3 bases respectively, with 9 bases between them. The CDR3 region has the DNA TGTGCCAGCAGGGGGAGCTACTACGAGCAGTACTTC. This translates into CASRGSYYEQYF.

This chain uses TRBV4-2 with TRBJ2-7; no clear D. There are 16 residues in the CDR3. Looked up from germline, CDR1 is LGHNA and CDR2 is YNFKEQ. V was cut by 1 base and J by 0 bases, with 13 bases left in between. Here the CDR3 DNA reads TGTGCCAGCAGCCAAGGAGCCGTTGCCACCTCCTACGAGCAGTACTTC. Translated, it gives CASSQGAVATSYEQYF.

The V and J genes are TRBV13 and TRBJ1-1, with TRBD1 matching 12 bases. This CDR3 has 14 amino acids. Germline V lookup: CDR1 PRHDT, CDR2 FYEKMQ (reference sequence). V lost 4 bases to trimming and J lost 6 bases; unmatched junction nucleotides: 3. In nucleotides, the CDR3 is TGTGCCAGCAGCTCGGGACAGGGGGCTGCTGAAGCTTTCTTT. It is translated as CASSSGQGAAEAFF.

The chain employs TRBV14 and TRBJ2-1, with D perhaps being TRBD1 or TRBD2 (5 bases each). CDR3 size: 14 residues. Per the germline V gene, CDR1 is SGHDN and CDR2 is FVKESK. Trimming took off 4 bases at V and 8 bases at J, with 15 bases between the two ends. This chain's CDR3 is CASSRDPLIDEQFF. The CDR3 nucleotides are TGTGCCAGCAGCCGGGACCCCTTGATCGATGAGCAGTTCTTC.

V and J are TRBV23-1 and TRBJ1-4; 10 bases line up with TRBD1. TRBV23-1 is noted as an ORF with a role that remains uncertain. CDR3 size: 19 residues. V dropped 2 bases and J dropped 0; count of bases not matched to a gene: 9. CDR3 nucleotides: TGCGCCAGCAGTCAAAACCGGGACAGGGGTGCCCCAACTAATGAAAAACTGTTTTTT. Residues: CASSQNRDRGAPTNEKLFF.

CDR3 sequence reads: CASSQHELMNTEAFF. In nucleotides, the CDR3 is TGCGCCAGCAGCCAACACGAGCTGATGAACACTGAAGCTTTCTTT. The chain joins TRBV4-1 to TRBJ1-1; D not certain. CDR1 MGHRA and CDR2 YSYEKL come from the germline V gene. V was shortened by 2 bases and J by 0 bases, with 10 bases between the two germline ends. This CDR3 comprises 15 residues.

The V and J genes are TRBV19 and TRBJ1-4; perhaps TRBD1 as D (6 bases). This CDR3 region has 16 residues. Per germline, CDR1 LNHDA and CDR2 SQIVND (reference sequence). V gave up 6 bases and J gave up 4 bases, with 18 bases separating them. CDR3 region: CASSLSRGLGNEKLFF. The CDR3 coding sequence is TGTGCCAGTAGCCTGTCGCGGGGGCTGGGTAATGAAAAACTGTTTTTT.

The CDR3 DNA sequence: TGTGCCAGCAGCCAAGAGCCGGGTGGGAGTTACGATACGCAGTATTTT. It yields the protein CASSQEPGGSYDTQYF. The chain joins TRBV4-2 to TRBJ2-3, with a weak D call TRBD2 (5 bases). V lost 0 bases and J 6 bases, leaving 16 bases between the germline ends. Germline CDR1 and CDR2: LGHNA and YNFKEQ. CDR3 size: 16 residues.

V is TRBV7-8 and J is TRBJ2-7, with 11 bases matching TRBD2. J lost 4 bases, V lost 5 bases, and 10 bases had no gene match. The CDR3 has 16 amino acids. CDR1 and CDR2 from the germline V gene are SGHVS and FQNEAQ. The CDR3 sequence is CASSIAGTSGVYEQYF. The CDR3 region has the DNA TGTGCCAGCAGCATTGCCGGGACTAGCGGTGTATACGAGCAGTACTTC.

This clone was seen only once. This rearrangement joins TRBV18 to TRBJ2-3; 14 bases line up with TRBD2. The CDR3 totals 17 residues. Germline lookup yields CDR1 KGHSH and CDR2 LQKENI. The V gene end was trimmed by 2 bases and the J gene end by 6 bases; junction bases not matched to a gene: 7. This chain's CDR3 is CASSPNGLAGGQDTQYF. The CDR3 region has the DNA TGTGCCAGCTCACCAAACGGACTAGCGGGAGGTCAGGATACGCAGTATTTT.

The rearrangement joins TRBV7-3 to TRBJ1-2, with TRBD1 matching over 8 bases. The ends lost 5 bases at V and 3 bases at J; junction bases unmatched: 5. Per the germline V gene, CDR1 is SGHTA and CDR2 is FQGTGA. This CDR3 contains 14 residues. Written as DNA, the CDR3 is TGTGCCAGCAGCCTCACAGGGGGGGACTATGGCTACACCTTC. Translating it yields CASSLTGGDYGYTF.

The table lists this clone with a count of one. The gene calls are TRBV9 and TRBJ2-5; D is perhaps TRBD1 (5 bases). The CDR3 totals 14 residues. Germline V CDR1 and CDR2: SGDLS, YYNGEE. V lost 4 bases to trimming and J lost 5 bases, with 15 bases between them. This CDR3 is CASSLSQGYETQYF. CDR3 sequence (DNA): TGTGCCAGCAGCCTAAGCCAGGGTTACGAGACCCAGTACTTC.

A few counts support this clone. CDR3 amino acids: CASSLSGASYNEQFF. DNA for the CDR3: TGTGCCAGCAGCTTGTCGGGAGCGTCCTACAATGAGCAGTTCTTC. The chain recombines TRBV11-2 with TRBJ2-1, with D perhaps matching TRBD2 (6 bases). Germline CDR1 reads SGHAT; CDR2 reads FQNNGV. The CDR3 loop spans 15 amino acids. Trimming cost V 3 bases and J 1 base, with 10 bases left between them. The full variable domain, completed using reference TRBV11-2 and TRBJ2-1, is EAGVAQSPRYKIIEKRQSVAFWCNPISGHATLYWYQQILGQGPKLLIQFQNNGVVDDSQLPKDRFSAERLKGVDSTLKIQPAKLEDSAVYLCASSLSGASYNEQFFGPGTRLTVL.

In the case of this clone: Other DNA sequences in the same sample also yield this CDR3. The chain recombines TRBV4-3 with TRBJ2-2; D tentatively fits TRBD1 or TRBD2 (6 bases each). Per the germline V gene, CDR1 is LGHNA and CDR2 is YSLEER. The length of the CDR3 is 14 residues. The V end lost 1 base, the J end lost 5 bases, and 8 bases lay between the germline ends. The CDR3 DNA reads as TGCGCCAGCAGCCAAGTAGGGGGGACCGGGGAGCTGTTTTTT. Protein sequence: CASSQVGGTGELFF.

V usage is TRBV11-2 and J usage is TRBJ1-6, with unresolved D. The CDR3 totals 15 residues. CDR1 and CDR2 (germline): SGHAT, FQNNGV. V lost 6 bases, J lost 9 bases, and 18 bases lay in between. The CDR3 coding sequence is TGTGCCAGCAGTACCTTTGGTACGAGTAGTTCACCCCTCCACTTT. This translates into CASSTFGTSSSPLHF. The full variable domain, with the rest looked up from reference TRBV11-2 and TRBJ1-6, is EAGVAQSPRYKIIEKRQSVAFWCNPISGHATLYWYQQILGQGPKLLIQFQNNGVVDDSQLPKDRFSAERLKGVDSTLKIQPAKLEDSAVYLCASSTFGTSSSPLHFGNGTRLTVT.

The chain links TRBV7-3 to TRBJ2-5, with D perhaps TRBD2 (5 bases). This CDR3 has 14 residues. With 5 bases removed from V and 5 bases from J, the gap between germline ends came to 15 bases. Germline V gives CDR1 SGHTA, CDR2 FQGTGA. CDR3 region: CASSKGPPGETQYF. The CDR3, as DNA: TGTGCCAGCAGCAAGGGCCCGCCGGGGGAGACCCAGTACTTC.

This rearrangement joins TRBV6-6 to TRBJ1-5; D may be TRBD1 (6 bases). The CDR3 consists of 15 residues. Germline CDR1 is MNHNY and CDR2 is SVGAGI (reference sequence). Trimming took 6 bases from V and 0 from J, leaving 12 bases between them. The CDR3 DNA reads as TGTGCCAGCAGCAATAGACAGGATAGCAATCAGCCCCAGCATTTT. It encodes CASSNRQDSNQPQHF.

The chain recombines TRBV6-6 with TRBJ2-3; no clear D gene. The CDR3 runs to 12 residues. Trimming stripped 7 bases from V and 4 bases from J, with 9 bases between. Per germline, CDR1 MNHNY and CDR2 SVGAGI (reference sequence). CDR3 in DNA: TGTGCCAGCACCAACCCCTCAGATACGCAGTATTTT. This sequence encodes CASTNPSDTQYF.

This clone has a single count. The V call is TRBV28, the J call TRBJ2-5; the match to TRBD2 covers 11 bases. V was pared by 4 bases and J by 0 bases, with 4 bases of the junction left unmatched. Germline lookup yields CDR1 MDHEN and CDR2 SYDVKM. CDR3 length: 16 residues. In DNA form, the CDR3 reads TGTGCCAGCAGTTCCGGGACTAGCGGAGACCAAGAGACCCAGTACTTC. Protein sequence: CASSSGTSGDQETQYF.

The chain employs TRBV6-4 and TRBJ2-5; a weak D match, TRBD1 (6 bases). The V end was cut by 5 bases, the J end by 5 bases, with 12 bases between. Per the germline V gene, CDR1 is MRHNA and CDR2 is SNTAGT. The CDR3 sequence is 13 residues long. Here the CDR3 reads CASSRRGGETQYF. The CDR3 nucleotides are TGTGCCAGCAGTCGCCGAGGGGGTGAGACCCAGTACTTC.

The chain employs TRBV28 and TRBJ2-5; no firm D call. V was clipped by 6 bases and J by 5 bases, with 22 bases between them. CDR3 length: 16 amino acids. Germline loops: CDR1 MDHEN, CDR2 SYDVKM. CDR3 region: CASRAPTGPHGETQYF. The CDR3 coding sequence is TGTGCCAGCAGGGCGCCTACGGGCCCCCACGGGGAGACCCAGTACTTC.

The V and J genes are TRBV5-8 and TRBJ1-1; 9 bases map to TRBD1. The CDR3 contains 13 residues. V was clipped by 7 bases and J by 4 bases; unmatched bases: 5. Germline V gene lookup returns CDR1 SGHTS and CDR2 YDEGEE. The CDR3 nucleotides read TGTGCCAGCTGGGACAGGGAGGGCACTGAAGCTTTCTTT. Its translation: CASWDREGTEAFF.

This chain joins TRBV7-2 and TRBJ2-6, with 9 bases matching TRBD1. With V trimmed by 4 bases and J by 4 bases, 5 bases remained unmatched. Germline CDR1 and CDR2: SGHTA and FQGNSA. The CDR3 has 16 amino acids. CDR3 in amino acids: CASSSGTGTGANVLTF. DNA of the CDR3: TGTGCCAGCAGCTCCGGGACAGGGACCGGGGCCAACGTCCTGACTTTC.